A selection of T cell receptor beta chains follows, all from one sample in a study of identical twins. In TCRdb, the 5' RACE reads were re-called with MiXCR into one record per CDR3 protein. The data show about 700,000 distinct CDR3 sequences, with less than 7% seen just once and roughly 1.8% held by the top ten. Sequenced sample: naive T cells sorted from blood. Receptor source: a man in his late teens or twenties in good health. CDR3s include the opening cysteine and the closing phenylalanine or tryptophan. The D gene is left open where the match is weak. Size is stated for part of the rows, as once, few or many counts, or as a class when the clone is expanded.

d_gene: -
v_gene: TRBV20-1
j_gene: TRBJ2-7
abundance: many
CDR3nt: TGCAGTGCTAGGCCGGGCTTCGGTGGCTACGAGCAGTACTTC
CDR3aa: CSARPGFGGYEQYF

d_gene: -
v_gene: TRBV2
j_gene: TRBJ2-2
abundance: -
CDR3nt: TGTGCCAGCAGGGCATCGGGGGAGCTGTTTTTT
CDR3aa: CASRASGELFF

d_gene: -
v_gene: TRBV12-3/TRBV12-4
j_gene: TRBJ2-3
abundance: many
CDR3nt: TGTGCCAGCACCACCTACGTGGGGCCGCGCGCAGATACGCAGTATTTT
CDR3aa: CASTTYVGPRADTQYF

d_gene: -
v_gene: TRBV4-1
j_gene: TRBJ1-1
abundance: many
CDR3nt: TGCGCCAGCAGCCAACAGGGCTCTCAAACTGAAGCTTTCTTT
CDR3aa: CASSQQGSQTEAFF

d_gene: TRBD1
v_gene: TRBV20-1
j_gene: TRBJ1-2
abundance: -
CDR3nt: TGCAGTGCTAGAGATGGGACAGCTGTCTATGGCTACACCTTC
CDR3aa: CSARDGTAVYGYTF

d_gene: TRBD1
v_gene: TRBV5-6
j_gene: TRBJ1-1
abundance: many
CDR3nt: TGTGCCAGCAGCATCGGACAGGGGACTATGAACACTGAAGCTTTCTTT
CDR3aa: CASSIGQGTMNTEAFF

d_gene: TRBD1
v_gene: TRBV12-3/TRBV12-4
j_gene: TRBJ2-6
abundance: many
CDR3nt: TGTGCCACTTCCCCCGGGACAGCAAACTCTGGGGCCAACGTCCTGACTTTC
CDR3aa: CATSPGTANSGANVLTF

d_gene: TRBD2
v_gene: TRBV18
j_gene: TRBJ2-7
abundance: few
CDR3nt: TGTGCCAGCTCACCGAAGAGCCGACTAGCGGGAAAATACGAGCAGTACTTC
CDR3aa: CASSPKSRLAGKYEQYF

d_gene: TRBD1
v_gene: TRBV6-1
j_gene: TRBJ2-3
abundance: many
CDR3nt: TGTGCCAGCGGAAAGGGGGCGCCGGGCACAGATACGCAGTATTTT
CDR3aa: CASGKGAPGTDTQYF

d_gene: TRBD2
v_gene: TRBV10-3
j_gene: TRBJ2-3
abundance: many
CDR3nt: TGTGCCATCGGCGGGACTAGCTCAGATACGCAGTATTTT
CDR3aa: CAIGGTSSDTQYF

d_gene: -
v_gene: TRBV7-2
j_gene: TRBJ2-4
abundance: few
CDR3nt: TGTGCCAGCAGCTTAGAGGGGCAATCGAAGTACTTC
CDR3aa: CASSLEGQSKYF

d_gene: TRBD1
v_gene: TRBV6-2/TRBV6-3
j_gene: TRBJ1-2
abundance: -
CDR3nt: TGTGCCAGCAGTCACGGGACAGCCCAGGGCTACACCTTC
CDR3aa: CASSHGTAQGYTF

d_gene: TRBD1
v_gene: TRBV18
j_gene: TRBJ1-5
abundance: -
CDR3nt: TGTGCCTCCACCACAGGGGACAATCAGCCCCAGCATTTT
CDR3aa: CASTTGDNQPQHF

d_gene: -
v_gene: TRBV12-3/TRBV12-4
j_gene: TRBJ2-7
abundance: many
CDR3nt: TGTGCCAGCAGCCCGGACGTTTTGTCCTACGAGCAGTACTTC
CDR3aa: CASSPDVLSYEQYF

d_gene: TRBD1
v_gene: TRBV12-3/TRBV12-4
j_gene: TRBJ2-1
abundance: -
CDR3nt: TGTGCCAGCAGTTTAGGCCAGGGGGTCGTAAATGAGCAGTTCTTC
CDR3aa: CASSLGQGVVNEQFF

d_gene: -
v_gene: TRBV27
j_gene: TRBJ2-5
abundance: few
CDR3nt: TGTGCCAGCAGTTTAATCCCGACGGAGGAGACCCAGTACTTC
CDR3aa: CASSLIPTEETQYF

d_gene: TRBD2
v_gene: TRBV20-1
j_gene: TRBJ2-5
abundance: -
CDR3nt: TGCAGTGCTACCCTCCCCCTAGCGGGAGGAGAGACCCAGTACTTC
CDR3aa: CSATLPLAGGETQYF

d_gene: -
v_gene: TRBV20-1
j_gene: TRBJ2-1
abundance: many
CDR3nt: TGCAGTGCCCGATGGGAGGGGGAACAGTTCTTC
CDR3aa: CSARWEGEQFF

d_gene: -
v_gene: TRBV6-1
j_gene: TRBJ1-2
abundance: few
CDR3nt: TGTGCCAGCATGGAGCGGGGGAATAACTATGGCTACACCTTC
CDR3aa: CASMERGNNYGYTF

d_gene: -
v_gene: TRBV7-9
j_gene: TRBJ2-1
abundance: few
CDR3nt: TGTGCCAGCAGCTTAGCGCGACGGTGGCACAATGAGCAGTTCTTC
CDR3aa: CASSLARRWHNEQFF

d_gene: -
v_gene: TRBV28
j_gene: TRBJ1-2
abundance: few
CDR3nt: TGTGCCAGCAGCCCTCCCCGGCCCGAACTATGGTGTGCCTTC
CDR3aa: CASSPPRPELWCAF

d_gene: -
v_gene: TRBV5-1
j_gene: TRBJ2-5
abundance: many
CDR3nt: TGCGCCAGCAGCTTGGGGCTGGATCAAGAGACCCAGTACTTC
CDR3aa: CASSLGLDQETQYF

d_gene: TRBD2
v_gene: TRBV4-1
j_gene: TRBJ2-3
abundance: many
CDR3nt: TGCGCCAGCAGCCAAGCGCTAGCGGGAGAGGTTACGCAGTATTTT
CDR3aa: CASSQALAGEVTQYF

d_gene: -
v_gene: TRBV12-3/TRBV12-4
j_gene: TRBJ2-3
abundance: many
CDR3nt: TGTGCCAGCAGCCTAGTTCCCGGGCTCGGGGATACGCAGTATTTT
CDR3aa: CASSLVPGLGDTQYF

d_gene: -
v_gene: TRBV12-3/TRBV12-4
j_gene: TRBJ2-3
abundance: -
CDR3nt: TGTGCCAGCAGTTTGGGTCAGGGAAGCACAGATACGCAGTTTTTT
CDR3aa: CASSLGQGSTDTQFF

d_gene: -
v_gene: TRBV29-1
j_gene: TRBJ2-5
abundance: few
CDR3nt: TGCAGCGTTGAAGGGCAGGGGGAGGCCCAAGAGACCCAGTACTTC
CDR3aa: CSVEGQGEAQETQYF

d_gene: TRBD2
v_gene: TRBV10-3
j_gene: TRBJ2-1
abundance: few
CDR3nt: TGTGCCATCGGGTGGGGCGGGAGGGCGAGCTCCTACAATGAGCAGTTCTTC
CDR3aa: CAIGWGGRASSYNEQFF

d_gene: TRBD2
v_gene: TRBV12-3/TRBV12-4
j_gene: TRBJ2-5
abundance: few
CDR3nt: TGTGCCAGCAGCGGACTAGTGTTTTCGGAGACCCAGTACTTC
CDR3aa: CASSGLVFSETQYF

d_gene: TRBD2
v_gene: TRBV20-1
j_gene: TRBJ2-7
abundance: many
CDR3nt: TGCAGTGCTAGAGACGGGACTAGCGGGAGGCTCTACGAGCAGTACTTC
CDR3aa: CSARDGTSGRLYEQYF

d_gene: -
v_gene: TRBV12-3/TRBV12-4
j_gene: TRBJ2-1
abundance: many
CDR3nt: TGTGCCAGCAGGCCCCCCCTCGGTGAGCAGTTCTTC
CDR3aa: CASRPPLGEQFF

d_gene: TRBD2
v_gene: TRBV4-3
j_gene: TRBJ2-1
abundance: many
CDR3nt: TGCGCCAGCAGCCAAGGGGTCCATGGGACTAGCGGGAGCAATGAGCAGTTCTTC
CDR3aa: CASSQGVHGTSGSNEQFF

d_gene: TRBD2
v_gene: TRBV28
j_gene: TRBJ2-5
abundance: many
CDR3nt: TGTGCCAGCAGTTTCTCTTTAGCGGGAGACCGACGAGAGACCCAGTACTTC
CDR3aa: CASSFSLAGDRRETQYF

d_gene: -
v_gene: TRBV4-3
j_gene: TRBJ2-7
abundance: many
CDR3nt: TGCGCCAGCAGCCTCCTTGGAGGGACCTTCCCCTACGAGCAGTACTTC
CDR3aa: CASSLLGGTFPYEQYF

d_gene: -
v_gene: TRBV29-1
j_gene: TRBJ2-2
abundance: many
CDR3nt: TGCAGCGTCGAGAAAATCACTGCCGCGAACACCGGGGAGCTGTTTTTT
CDR3aa: CSVEKITAANTGELFF

d_gene: TRBD1
v_gene: TRBV11-2
j_gene: TRBJ2-1
abundance: many
CDR3nt: TGTGCCAGCAGACCAATGGGGGGACAGGGGCGCTTCAATGAGCAGTTCTTC
CDR3aa: CASRPMGGQGRFNEQFF

d_gene: TRBD1
v_gene: TRBV6-2/TRBV6-3
j_gene: TRBJ2-1
abundance: -
CDR3nt: TGTGCCAGCAGCTCACAGGGGGCGGACTCCTACAATGAGCAGTTCTTC
CDR3aa: CASSSQGADSYNEQFF

d_gene: -
v_gene: TRBV12-3/TRBV12-4
j_gene: TRBJ2-1
abundance: many
CDR3nt: TGTGCCAGCAGTCATGGGGGGAGGCGAGGGAATGAGCAGTTCTTC
CDR3aa: CASSHGGRRGNEQFF

d_gene: TRBD1
v_gene: TRBV13
j_gene: TRBJ2-5
abundance: many
CDR3nt: TGTGCCAGCAGCCCCCCCTACAGGGACAGGAACCAAGAGACCCAGTACTTC
CDR3aa: CASSPPYRDRNQETQYF

d_gene: TRBD2
v_gene: TRBV10-3
j_gene: TRBJ2-1
abundance: many
CDR3nt: TGTGCCACGGGAGGGACGGGCGAACGGTTCTTC
CDR3aa: CATGGTGERFF

d_gene: -
v_gene: TRBV2
j_gene: TRBJ2-1
abundance: many
CDR3nt: TGTGCCAGCAGTGATTTCCTCGGGGATGAGCAGTTCTTC
CDR3aa: CASSDFLGDEQFF

d_gene: TRBD2
v_gene: TRBV12-3/TRBV12-4
j_gene: TRBJ2-3
abundance: many
CDR3nt: TGTGCCAGCAACCAAGCGGGAGGGAACACAGATACGCAGTATTTT
CDR3aa: CASNQAGGNTDTQYF

d_gene: TRBD2
v_gene: TRBV15
j_gene: TRBJ2-1
abundance: many
CDR3nt: TGTGCCACCAGCAGAGATTCGGCGCTAGCGGGAGATAGGCGCGAGCAGTTCTTC
CDR3aa: CATSRDSALAGDRREQFF

d_gene: -
v_gene: TRBV5-6
j_gene: TRBJ2-3
abundance: many
CDR3nt: TGTGCCAGCAGCTTGGTGGTGGCCGGCACAGATACGCAGTATTTT
CDR3aa: CASSLVVAGTDTQYF

d_gene: -
v_gene: TRBV29-1
j_gene: TRBJ1-1
abundance: many
CDR3nt: TGCAGCGTTCAGCCACGGGGTCTGGAGAACACTGAAGCTTTCTTT
CDR3aa: CSVQPRGLENTEAFF

d_gene: TRBD1
v_gene: TRBV20-1
j_gene: TRBJ2-5
abundance: -
CDR3nt: TGCAGTGCTAATAGGGACAGGGGGCAAGAGACCCAGTACTTC
CDR3aa: CSANRDRGQETQYF

d_gene: TRBD1
v_gene: TRBV6-2/TRBV6-3
j_gene: TRBJ1-1
abundance: -
CDR3nt: TGTGCCAGCAGTTATTGGACAGGGGCGAACACTGAAGCTTTCTTT
CDR3aa: CASSYWTGANTEAFF

d_gene: -
v_gene: TRBV5-1
j_gene: TRBJ2-1
abundance: many
CDR3nt: TGCGCCAGCAGCCCCATCGAGAAGGGGCGCAATGAGCAGTTCTTC
CDR3aa: CASSPIEKGRNEQFF

d_gene: -
v_gene: TRBV7-2
j_gene: TRBJ2-1
abundance: many
CDR3nt: TGTGCCAGCAGCTTAATGCCGGGGAGCTCCTACAATGAGCAGTTCTTC
CDR3aa: CASSLMPGSSYNEQFF

d_gene: -
v_gene: TRBV12-3/TRBV12-4
j_gene: TRBJ2-2
abundance: many
CDR3nt: TGTGCCAGCAGGGTAGCGGTCGATACCGGGGAGCTGTTTTTT
CDR3aa: CASRVAVDTGELFF

d_gene: -
v_gene: TRBV9
j_gene: TRBJ1-4
abundance: many
CDR3nt: TGTGCCAGCAGCGGCGGGACATACCCTGAAAAACTGTTTTTT
CDR3aa: CASSGGTYPEKLFF

d_gene: TRBD2
v_gene: TRBV28
j_gene: TRBJ2-1
abundance: many
CDR3nt: TGTGCCAGCAGCCCTAAGGGACTAGCGGCCAACAATGAGCAGTTCTTC
CDR3aa: CASSPKGLAANNEQFF

d_gene: -
v_gene: TRBV21-1
j_gene: TRBJ2-1
abundance: many
CDR3nt: TGTGCCAGCAGCAAACGCGGTTTTTCGGCTTCCTACAATGAGCAGTTCTTC
CDR3aa: CASSKRGFSASYNEQFF

d_gene: TRBD1
v_gene: TRBV27
j_gene: TRBJ2-5
abundance: few
CDR3nt: TGTGCCAGCAGTGCCGGGGCTGGGACAGGGGAACAAGAGACCCAGTACTTC
CDR3aa: CASSAGAGTGEQETQYF

d_gene: TRBD2
v_gene: TRBV20-1
j_gene: TRBJ2-7
abundance: many
CDR3nt: TGCAGTGCTAGAGTGGTGACTAGCGGGTTCTACGAGCAGTACTTC
CDR3aa: CSARVVTSGFYEQYF

d_gene: TRBD2
v_gene: TRBV24-1
j_gene: TRBJ2-3
abundance: -
CDR3nt: TGTGCCACCAGTGATTTACCGTCTAGCGGGAGTTCAGATACGCAGTATTTT
CDR3aa: CATSDLPSSGSSDTQYF

d_gene: TRBD2
v_gene: TRBV24-1
j_gene: TRBJ2-7
abundance: few
CDR3nt: TGTGCCACCAGTGATGTGGGGACTAGCGGTTCCTACGAGCAGTACTTC
CDR3aa: CATSDVGTSGSYEQYF

d_gene: -
v_gene: TRBV14
j_gene: TRBJ2-2
abundance: -
CDR3nt: TGTGCCAGCAGCCAAGTAGCGATGGGCACCGGGGAGCTGTTTTTT
CDR3aa: CASSQVAMGTGELFF